This T cell receptor beta chain was recovered during a study of regulatory T cells in long-lasting Graves disease. Time point given: newly diagnosed GD, antithyroid drugs for less than 3 months. Researchers made the TCR library from RNA that was extracted from PBMCs. This clonotype appeared many times. Arm-PCR of CDR3 regions and iRepertoire HTBI primers were used to build TCR beta libraries. TCRdb re-analysed the multiplex PCR reads in MiXCR, keeping a single row per CDR3 protein. The data contain roughly 430,000 distinct CDR3 sequences, about 16% of them singletons. This CDR3 contains 19 residues. The V segment lost 2 bases and the J segment 4 bases; nucleotides outside the gene matches: 16. Per germline, CDR1 MDHEN and CDR2 SYDVKM. These records were also assigned to another study, of T cells in Graves' hyperthyroidism and ophthalmopathy.

The clonotype was recovered from a woman aged 30 to 39 with Graves disease. Material: peripheral blood mononuclear cells (PBMCs), obtained at new diagnosis, from a patient treated with antithyroid drugs. This chain uses TRBV28 with TRBJ2-1; TRBD2 matches 8 bases. The CDR3 coding sequence is TGTGCCAGCAGTTTAATAGGACTAGCAGAAGTCTATTCATACAATGAGCAGTTCTTC. Protein: CASSLIGLAEVYSYNEQFF.